Listed here are 20 T cell receptor beta chains from one sample, sequenced in a study of naive and memory T cell subsets. An equimolar mix of two oligonucleotides served as the beta constant-region primer for TRBC1 and TRBC2. TCRdb redid the calling of the UMI-ligation and nested PCR reads with MiXCR, one entry per CDR3 protein. The sample yields tens of thousands of distinct CDR3 sequences, roughly 14% seen once. Sequencing used effector memory CD4+ T cells from blood. As to subset: effector memory, CD45RA- CD27-. These receptors all come from a human donor in good health.

This clonotype appeared a few times. This chain joins TRBV4-1 and TRBJ2-7, with 7 bases aligning to TRBD1. The trim removed 5 bases at V and 1 base at J, leaving 2 bases unmatched. The germline gives CDR1 MGHRA, CDR2 YSYEKL. The CDR3 loop spans 13 amino acids. This CDR3 is CASSEGASYEQYF. CDR3 nucleotides: TGCGCCAGCAGCGAGGGGGCATCCTACGAGCAGTACTTC.

A few counts support this clonotype. The chain combines TRBV12-3 or TRBV12-4 with TRBJ1-1; 10 bases are a match to TRBD1. This CDR3 is 13 amino acids long. V shed 6 bases and J 5 bases; nucleotides not matched to a gene: 3. The CDR3 sequence: CASSRTGGTEAFF. For the CDR3, the DNA is TGTGCCAGCAGCCGGACAGGGGGGACTGAAGCTTTCTTT.

The chain employs TRBV5-4 and TRBJ2-5; the D call may be TRBD1 or TRBD2 (5 bases each). Trimming removed 4 bases from V and 5 bases from J, with 15 bases in between. The CDR3 extends over 14 amino acids. Germline CDR1 is SGHNT and CDR2 is YYREEE (reference sequence). The CDR3 DNA reads as TGTGCCAGCAGCGCCGCCCGGGACGGGGAGACCCAGTACTTC. Translating it yields CASSAARDGETQYF.

The sample holds a few counts of this clonotype. CDR3 nucleotide sequence: TGTGCCAGCTCTTCGATCCGACAGGAGCGGGGAGAGACCCAGTACTTC. Translation: CASSSIRQERGETQYF. The chain carries TRBV18 and TRBJ2-5; D is perhaps TRBD2 (7 bases). The CDR3 has 16 amino acids. Germline CDR1 reads KGHSH; CDR2 reads LQKENI. V gave up 6 bases and J gave up 4 bases, with 21 bases separating them. The full variable domain, rest sourced from reference TRBV18 and TRBJ2-5, is NAGVMQNPRHLVRRRGQEARLRCSPMKGHSHVYWYRQLPEEGLKFMVYLQKENIIDESGMPKERFSAEFPKEGPSILRIQQVVRGDSAAYFCASSSIRQERGETQYFGPGTRLLVL.

The V and J genes are TRBV15 and TRBJ1-5; possibly TRBD1 for D (5 bases). Deletions cut 1 base from V and 1 base from J, with 8 bases between. The germline V gene has CDR1 LNHNV and CDR2 YYDKDF (reference sequence). The CDR3 runs 15 residues. The CDR3 is CATSRAGPSNQPQHF. For the CDR3, the DNA is TGTGCCACCAGCAGAGCAGGGCCCAGCAATCAGCCCCAGCATTTT.

The chain employs TRBV6-5 and TRBJ1-2, with 7 bases that match TRBD1. Germline assignment: CDR1 MNHEY and CDR2 SVGAGI. This CDR3 has 13 residues. Trimming at V came to 6 bases and at J to 6 bases, leaving 7 bases not matched to a gene. CDR3 coding DNA: TGTGCCAGCAGGCAGACAGGGAGAAATGGCTACACCTTC. Translation: CASRQTGRNGYTF.

The CDR3 DNA reads as TGTGCCAGCAGCCAGGGACTAGCGGGAGGTGGAGAGACCCAGTACTTC. This translates into CASSQGLAGGGETQYF. This chain links TRBV3-1 with TRBJ2-5; 15 bases are a match to TRBD2. The trim removed 3 bases at V and 4 bases at J, leaving 3 bases unmatched. The CDR3 runs 16 residues. The germline V gene encodes CDR1 LGHDT and CDR2 YNNKEL (reference sequence).

This clonotype was found many times. The CDR3 loop is CASSQLFGQGGTQYF. The CDR3 DNA reads as TGCGCCAGCAGCCAGTTATTCGGACAGGGAGGGACCCAGTACTTC. This chain uses TRBV4-1 with TRBJ2-5; 8 bases are shared with TRBD1. J was trimmed by 7 bases and V by 3 bases; bases with no gene match: 10. Germline-derived CDR1 and CDR2 are MGHRA and YSYEKL. The CDR3 contains 15 residues.

The chain is built from TRBV21-1 and TRBJ1-3; the table's D call TRBD1 went unverified against the DNA. TRBV21-1 is labeled a pseudogene. The CDR3 is made up of 17 amino acids. CDR3 loop: CASSKGGRGRSGNTIYF. CDR3 sequence (DNA): TGTGCCAGCAGCAAAGGGGGGCGGGGCCGCTCTGGAAACACCATATATTTT.

The chain uses TRBV3-1 and TRBJ1-1, with D uncertain. The CDR3 contains 13 residues. From germline, CDR1 is LGHDT and CDR2 YNNKEL (reference sequence). Trimming left V 3 bases short and J 6 bases short, with 11 bases between. CDR3 sequence (DNA): TGTGCCAGCAGCCAGGGGTTCCGCGCTGAAGCTTTCTTT. It is translated as CASSQGFRAEAFF.

The chain has TRBV6-5 and TRBJ1-2; no firm D call. The CDR3 runs to 16 residues. Trimming shortened V by 2 bases and J by 4 bases, and 17 bases separated the two germline ends. CDR1 and CDR2 from the germline V gene are MNHEY and SVGAGI. CDR3 protein: CASSYGNRVGSYGYTF. DNA for the CDR3: TGTGCCAGCAGTTACGGCAACAGAGTTGGGAGCTATGGCTACACCTTC.

The CDR3 region is CASSLSDRATDTQYF. In nucleotides, the CDR3 is TGTGCCAGCAGTTTATCGGACAGAGCGACAGATACGCAGTATTTT. The chain carries TRBV28 and TRBJ2-3, with D possibly being TRBD1 (6 bases). The CDR3 is 15 residues long. Germline CDR1 reads MDHEN; CDR2 reads SYDVKM. Between the trimmed V and J ends, which lost 1 base and 3 bases, there was a span of 11 bases.

This clonotype came up many times. The V gene is TRBV5-1, the J gene TRBJ2-2; 8 nucleotides line up with TRBD2. After removal of 5 bases from V and 0 bases from J, the junction contained 9 bases not matched to a gene. This CDR3 region has 17 residues. Germline V gives CDR1 SGHRS, CDR2 YFSETQ. In nucleotides, the CDR3 is TGCGCCAGCAGTTCCCTCACTAGCGGCGCGAACACCGGGGAGCTGTTTTTT. This encodes CASSSLTSGANTGELFF.

The CDR3 region has the DNA TGTGCCAGCAGCTTAGCCCCAGGGGACAACTATGGCTACACCTTC. This codes for CASSLAPGDNYGYTF. The rearrangement links TRBV7-2 to TRBJ1-2, with a possible D match to TRBD1 (6 bases). Germline V gives CDR1 SGHTA, CDR2 FQGNSA. V was pared by 0 bases and J by 2 bases, with 10 bases between. The CDR3 length is 15 residues.

The rearrangement joins TRBV12-3 or TRBV12-4 to TRBJ1-2, with D possibly TRBD1 on 5 matching bases. The CDR3 extends over 12 amino acids. V lost 8 bases to trimming and J lost 8 bases, with 15 bases between them. CDR3 nucleotide sequence: TGTGCCAGCCAAGGAGGGGCTTGGGGCTACACCTTC. This gives the protein CASQGGAWGYTF.

This clonotype was seen once. V is TRBV20-1 and J is TRBJ2-7, with 8 bases matching TRBD1. The V gene's germline CDR1 is DFQATT and CDR2 SNEGSKA (reference sequence). V shed 4 bases, J shed 7 bases, and the junction held 9 bases outside the gene matches. The CDR3 length is 13 residues. In DNA form, the CDR3 reads TGCAGTGCTACCCGACAGGGGATGGGGGAGCAGTACTTC. Protein: CSATRQGMGEQYF.

Sample share makes this clonotype medium-sized. The chain uses TRBV6-1 and TRBJ2-3; 9 bases map to TRBD2. The CDR3 length is 15 residues. Germline values: CDR1 MNHNS, CDR2 SASEGT. V dropped 6 bases and J dropped 0; count of bases not matched to a gene: 4. CDR3 coding DNA: TGTGCCAGCAGGGGACTAGCAGCTAGCACAGATACGCAGTATTTT. Its translation: CASRGLAASTDTQYF.

The chain employs TRBV29-1 and TRBJ2-3, with no clear D. The CDR3 length is 12 residues. Trimming stripped 7 bases from V and 2 bases from J, with 10 bases between. Looked up from germline, CDR1 is SQVTM and CDR2 is ANQGSEA. The CDR3 region is CSGARDTDTQYF. In DNA form, the CDR3 reads TGCAGCGGCGCAAGGGACACAGATACGCAGTATTTT.

This clonotype was seen once. This may arise from a read error, as a much more abundant clone is one base away. V is TRBV29-1 and J is TRBJ2-5; 11 bases are a match to TRBD2. The CDR3 spans 14 residues. With V trimmed by 4 bases and J by 2 bases, 3 bases remained unmatched. Germline CDR1 is SQVTM and CDR2 is ANQGSEA. CDR3 protein: CSVGLAGWQETQYF. The CDR3 DNA reads as TGCAGCGTTGGACTAGCGGGATGGCAAGAGACCCAGTACTTC. Full variable domain (rest looked up from reference TRBV29-1 and TRBJ2-5): SAVISQKPSRDICQRGTSLTIQCQVDSQVTMMFWYRQQPGQSLTLIATANQGSEATYESGFVIDKFPISRPNLTFSTLTVSNMSPEDSSIYLCSVGLAGWQETQYFGPGTRLLVL.

This chain uses TRBV9 with TRBJ2-4; maybe TRBD2 (5 bases). The CDR3 runs 16 residues. Germline V gene sequence: CDR1 SGDLS, CDR2 YYNGEE. The V end was cut by 0 bases, the J end by 0 bases, with 10 bases between. The DNA for the CDR3 is TGTGCCAGCAGCGTAGAAGAGGGCGTAGCCAAAAACATTCAGTACTTC. As protein: CASSVEEGVAKNIQYF.